This T cell receptor (beta chain) was sequenced for a study of PD-L1 blockade in urothelial cancer. This clone was detected only a few times. Some clones are missing from TCRdb's copy, which holds only in-frame ones; the method was immunoSEQ multiplex PCR. The repertoire holds tens of thousands of clones, with approximately 75% as singletons. CDR1 SGHRS and CDR2 YFSETQ come from the germline V gene. The CDR3 is 14 residues long. Trimming took off 5 bases at V and 0 bases at J, with 11 bases between the two ends. The TCR comes from an older man with urothelial cancer. This sequence joins TRBV5-1 and TRBJ2-5, with D possibly being TRBD2 (6 bases). This material consisted of PBMCs, taken around atezolizumab (anti-PD-L1) treatment. The CDR3 here is CASSKGGNQETQYF. The CDR3 coding sequence is TGCGCCAGCAGTAAGGGAGGTAACCAAGAGACCCAGTACTTC.